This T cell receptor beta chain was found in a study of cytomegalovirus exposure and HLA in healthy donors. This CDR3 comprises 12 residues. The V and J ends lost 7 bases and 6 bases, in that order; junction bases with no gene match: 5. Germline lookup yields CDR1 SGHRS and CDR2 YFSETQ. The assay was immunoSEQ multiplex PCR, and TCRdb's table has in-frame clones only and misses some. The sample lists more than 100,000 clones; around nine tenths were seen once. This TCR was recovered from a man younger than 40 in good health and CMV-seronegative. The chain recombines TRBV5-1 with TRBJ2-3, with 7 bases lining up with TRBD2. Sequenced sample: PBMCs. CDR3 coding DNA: TGCGCCAGCGGACTAGAACCCGATACGCAGTATTTT. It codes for CASGLEPDTQYF. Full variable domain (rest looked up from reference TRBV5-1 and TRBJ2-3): KAGVTQTPRYLIKTRGQQVTLSCSPISGHRSVSWYQQTPGQGLQFLFEYFSETQRNKGNFPGRFSGRQFSNSRSEMNVSTLELGDSALYLCASGLEPDTQYFGPGTRLTVL.